The 15 T cell receptor beta chains below all came from one sample that was sequenced in a study of blood T cell repertoires in COVID-19. TCRdb's copy holds only in-frame clones and misses some; the assay was immunoSEQ multiplex PCR. Of around 130,000 clones in the sample, around 90% are singletons; the top ten hold 11%. Sequences were obtained from peripheral blood. These receptors came from a woman of 80 years or more with acute or convalescent COVID-19.

V is TRBV5-4 and J is TRBJ1-6; 11 nucleotides line up with TRBD1. This CDR3 has 15 residues. J lost 6 bases, V lost 4 bases, and 3 bases had no gene match. Germline V lookup: CDR1 SGHNT, CDR2 YYREEE (reference sequence). CDR3 in DNA: TGTGCCAGCAGCATCGGGACAGGGGGTAATTCACCCCTCCACTTT. It encodes CASSIGTGGNSPLHF.

The table lists this clone with a few counts. This sequence joins TRBV3-1 (or the pseudogene TRBV3-2) and TRBJ1-1; D ambiguous. This CDR3 has 11 residues. V lost 1 base, J lost 8 bases, and 5 bases lay in between. The V gene's germline CDR1 is LGHDT and CDR2 YNNKEL (reference sequence). The CDR3 reads CASSQGREAFF. The CDR3 DNA is TGTGCCAGCAGCCAAGGCAGGGAAGCTTTCTTT.

This clone was found once. The chain uses TRBV4-3 and TRBJ1-1; D perhaps matches TRBD1 (6 bases). CDR3 length: 14 amino acids. CDR1 LGHNA and CDR2 YSLEER come from the germline V gene. V lost 6 bases and J 7 bases, leaving 18 bases between the germline ends. In DNA form, the CDR3 reads TGCGCCAGCAGTCCCTCGTGGACAGTGGGTGAAGCTTTCTTT. Translating it yields CASSPSWTVGEAFF.

The rearrangement joins TRBV25-1 to TRBJ1-6, with D unresolved. The CDR3 loop spans 13 amino acids. The ends were cut back, 10 bases at V and 6 bases at J, with 13 bases in the middle. Germline CDR1 MGHDK, CDR2 SYGVNS. The CDR3 spells CATQAGFNSPLHF. CDR3 coding DNA: TGTGCCACCCAGGCAGGATTTAATTCACCCCTCCACTTT.

This chain connects TRBV19 to TRBJ1-2; the match to TRBD1 covers 7 bases. The length of the CDR3 is 13 residues. Germline CDR1 LNHDA, CDR2 SQIVND (reference sequence). The trim removed 4 bases at V and 3 bases at J, leaving 2 bases unmatched. The CDR3 is CASSKGQHYGYTF. The CDR3 DNA reads as TGTGCCAGTAGTAAGGGACAGCACTATGGCTACACCTTC.

The chain has TRBV2 and TRBJ1-5; the match to TRBD1 covers 7 bases. This CDR3 spans 16 amino acids. The germline CDR1 and CDR2 sequences are SNHLY and FYNNEI. Unmatched junction bases numbered 9, after V lost 5 bases and J lost 2 bases. In nucleotides, the CDR3 is TGTGCCAGCAGTTTACAGGGGCCTCAGGGCAATCAGCCCCAGCATTTT. This translates into CASSLQGPQGNQPQHF.

This chain uses TRBV10-3 with TRBJ1-4; perhaps TRBD1 as D (6 bases). The CDR3 is 18 residues long. Trimming removed 1 base at V and 0 bases at J, with 15 bases between. Per germline, CDR1 ENHRY and CDR2 SYGVKD. The CDR3 coding sequence is TGTGCCATCAGTGAGTTCTTCCGGGACATCTCAACTAATGAAAAACTGTTTTTT. It specifies CAISEFFRDISTNEKLFF.

V usage is TRBV10-3 and J usage is TRBJ1-5; 10 bases are shared with TRBD1. Germline values: CDR1 ENHRY, CDR2 SYGVKD. The V segment lost 4 bases and the J segment 0 bases; nucleotides outside the gene matches: 6. The CDR3 covers 17 residues. Here the CDR3 DNA reads TGTGCCATCAGTGGCGGGACAGGGGATTATAGCAATCAGCCCCAGCATTTT. This codes for CAISGGTGDYSNQPQHF.

The CDR3 region is CASSLQGTDTQYF. The CDR3 region has the DNA TGTGCCAGCAGTCTCCAGGGCACAGATACGCAGTATTTT. The chain recombines TRBV6-5 with TRBJ2-3, with no clear D. Germline values: CDR1 MNHEY, CDR2 SVGAGI. Deletions cut 5 bases from V and 1 base from J, with 7 bases between. This CDR3 region has 13 residues.

This clone was seen only once. V gene TRBV7-3 combines with J gene TRBJ2-2; possible D gene TRBD1, 6 bases. Trimming shortened V by 2 bases and J by 2 bases, and 12 bases separated the two germline ends. Germline CDR1 SGHTA, CDR2 FQGTGA. This CDR3 region has 16 residues. The CDR3, as DNA: TGTGCCAGCAGCTTACGAGGGGGATCAAACACCGGGGAGCTGTTTTTT. Amino acid sequence: CASSLRGGSNTGELFF.

The chain couples TRBV18 to TRBJ2-2, with a tentative D call TRBD1 (5 bases). This CDR3 is built from 14 residues. The V and J ends lost 2 bases and 3 bases respectively, with 7 bases between them. The germline V gene encodes CDR1 KGHSH and CDR2 LQKENI. The CDR3 here is CASSPVRDTGELFF. The CDR3 region has the DNA TGTGCCAGCTCACCAGTCAGGGACACCGGGGAGCTGTTTTTT.

V and J are TRBV5-5 and TRBJ1-1; 8 positions match TRBD1. The J segment lost 1 base and the V segment lost 3 bases, leaving 2 bases of the junction unmatched. Germline V gene data show CDR1 as SGHKS and CDR2 as YYEKEE (reference sequence). The CDR3 spans 14 residues. The CDR3: CASSSDRGNTEAFF. CDR3 bases: TGTGCCAGCAGCTCTGACAGGGGGAACACTGAAGCTTTCTTT.

The chain uses TRBV5-4 and TRBJ2-2; 7 nucleotides match TRBD1. The V gene's germline CDR1 is SGHNT and CDR2 YYREEE (reference sequence). This CDR3 is built from 16 residues. The trim removed 3 bases at V and 4 bases at J, leaving 9 bases unmatched. The CDR3 DNA sequence: TGTGCCAGCAGCTCGTACAGGGGTGAGAGCACCGGGGAGCTGTTTTTT. Its protein product is CASSSYRGESTGELFF.

V usage is TRBV5-1 and J usage is TRBJ2-7; D is undetermined. V dropped 3 bases and J dropped 3 bases, with 7 bases sitting between them. CDR3 length equals 12 residues. Germline V gene sequence: CDR1 SGHRS, CDR2 YFSETQ. The CDR3 nucleotides are TGCGCCAGCAGCTACAACAACTACGAGCAGTACTTC. Its translation is CASSYNNYEQYF. The whole variable domain, remainder taken from reference TRBV5-1 and TRBJ2-7, is KAGVTQTPRYLIKTRGQQVTLSCSPISGHRSVSWYQQTPGQGLQFLFEYFSETQRNKGNFPGRFSGRQFSNSRSEMNVSTLELGDSALYLCASSYNNYEQYFGPGTRLTVT.

The chain recombines TRBV9 with TRBJ1-5; 9 nucleotides agree with TRBD1. Germline CDR1 reads SGDLS; CDR2 reads YYNGEE. V trimming: 3 bases; J trimming: 5 bases; junction bases outside the gene matches: 3. This CDR3 has 14 amino acids. CDR3 region: CASSATGGDQPQHF. The CDR3 nucleotides read TGTGCCAGCAGCGCAACAGGGGGCGATCAGCCCCAGCATTTT.